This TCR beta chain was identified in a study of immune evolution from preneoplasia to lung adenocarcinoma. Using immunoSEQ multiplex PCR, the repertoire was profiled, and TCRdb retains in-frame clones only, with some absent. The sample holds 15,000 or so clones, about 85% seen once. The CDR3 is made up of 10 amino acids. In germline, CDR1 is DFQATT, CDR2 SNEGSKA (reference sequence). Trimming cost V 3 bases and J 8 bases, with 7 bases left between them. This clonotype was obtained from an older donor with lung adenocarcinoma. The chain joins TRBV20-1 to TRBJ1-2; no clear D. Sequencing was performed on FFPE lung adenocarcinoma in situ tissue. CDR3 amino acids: CSARWTGYTF. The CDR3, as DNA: TGCAGTGCTAGGTGGACGGGCTACACCTTC.